Listed here are 14 T cell receptor beta chains from one sample, sequenced in a study of blood T cell repertoires in COVID-19. The assay was immunoSEQ multiplex PCR, and TCRdb's table has in-frame clones only and misses some. The sample has over 350,000 clones, roughly 91% seen once; the top ten hold 4.3%. Sequenced: peripheral blood. The receptors derive from a young woman with acute or convalescent COVID-19.

The rearrangement uses TRBV5-6 and TRBJ2-1; 7 bases are shared with TRBD1. The germline gives CDR1 SGHDT, CDR2 YYEEEE. The ends lost 4 bases at V and 6 bases at J; junction bases unmatched: 7. The CDR3 spans 14 residues. Here the CDR3 DNA reads TGTGCCAGCAGCCGAGAGTACAGGGGCAATGAGCAGTTCTTC. This gives the protein CASSREYRGNEQFF.

The chain recombines TRBV10-2 with TRBJ2-7; 9 bases agree with TRBD1. The CDR3 contains 16 residues. The trim removed 0 bases at V and 6 bases at J, leaving 9 bases unmatched. The V gene's germline CDR1 is WSHSY and CDR2 SAAADI. DNA of the CDR3: TGCGCCAGCAGTGAGTCGAATTGGGACAGGGCCCGCGAGCAGTACTTC. Encoded protein: CASSESNWDRAREQYF.

This chain uses TRBV24-1 with TRBJ2-2, with D possibly matching TRBD1 (6 bases). Looked up from germline, CDR1 is KGHDR and CDR2 is SFDVKD. The V end lost 3 bases, the J end lost 5 bases, and 12 bases lay between the germline ends. This CDR3 is built from 15 residues. CDR3 in amino acids: CATSDPSQGTGELFF. The CDR3 DNA reads as TGTGCCACCAGTGATCCCTCCCAGGGGACCGGGGAGCTGTTTTTT.

The genes are TRBV10-3 and TRBJ1-6; D is unclear. The germline V gene encodes CDR1 ENHRY and CDR2 SYGVKD. V was shortened by 8 bases and J by 7 bases, with 12 bases between the two germline ends. The CDR3 extends over 13 amino acids. In DNA, the CDR3 is TGTGCCATCGGGGAGGGTCGGAATTCACCCCTCCACTTT. Amino acids: CAIGEGRNSPLHF.

This chain uses TRBV6-5 with TRBJ1-1; 8 bases align to TRBD1. The CDR3 totals 14 residues. The V gene's germline CDR1 is MNHEY and CDR2 SVGAGI. Unmatched junction bases numbered 10, after V lost 6 bases and J lost 7 bases. Here the CDR3 reads CASSRQTGVYEAFF. The CDR3 DNA sequence: TGTGCCAGCAGCAGACAGACAGGGGTGTATGAAGCTTTCTTT.

Concerning this clone itself: Because the CDR3's place on the DNA is in doubt, the DNA is left out and the CDR3 is given as listed by TCRdb. The chain uses TRBV29-1 and TRBJ2-4; TRBD1 reflects the table's D call only, with no check against the DNA. Germline lookup yields CDR1 SQVTM and CDR2 ANQGSEA. The CDR3 has 8 amino acids, counting both end residues. CDR3 loop: CSVGQGTF.

As to this clone: The sample contains more than one DNA sequence encoding this CDR3. The J gene is TRBJ2-7, the V gene TRBV6-5; 9 bases agree with TRBD1. CDR1 and CDR2 (germline): MNHEY, SVGAGI. The CDR3 runs to 15 residues. The trim removed 0 bases at V and 2 bases at J, leaving 2 bases unmatched. Here the CDR3 reads CASSYSGTGTYEQYF. The CDR3, as DNA: TGTGCCAGCAGTTACTCCGGGACAGGGACCTACGAGCAGTACTTC.

The rearrangement uses TRBV9 and TRBJ2-5; 10 bases line up with TRBD1. This CDR3 has 16 residues. With V trimmed by 4 bases and J by 4 bases, 10 bases remained unmatched. Germline lookup yields CDR1 SGDLS and CDR2 YYNGEE. CDR3 loop: CASSTQTGGPGETQYF. Here the CDR3 DNA reads TGTGCCAGCAGCACTCAGACAGGGGGCCCGGGAGAGACCCAGTACTTC.

This chain links TRBV5-1 with TRBJ2-7, with 9 bases fitting TRBD1. V was pared by 0 bases and J by 3 bases, with 1 base of the junction left unmatched. Germline V gene sequence: CDR1 SGHRS, CDR2 YFSETQ. This CDR3 has 14 residues. The CDR3 bases are TGCGCCAGCAGCTTGGGGGACAGGGTCTACGAGCAGTACTTC. Its protein is CASSLGDRVYEQYF.

The genes are TRBV28 and TRBJ2-3, with a weak D call TRBD2 (6 bases). The V end was cut by 6 bases, the J end by 1 base, with 14 bases between. The CDR3 has 15 amino acids. Germline CDR1 MDHEN, CDR2 SYDVKM. The DNA of the CDR3 is TGTGCCAGCAGCCCCTGGGGGGAGGGCACAGATACGCAGTATTTT. Translating it yields CASSPWGEGTDTQYF.

This chain connects TRBV24-1 to TRBJ2-7; 8 bases are a match to TRBD1. The V gene end was trimmed by 4 bases and the J gene end by 0 bases; junction bases not matched to a gene: 1. CDR1 KGHDR and CDR2 SFDVKD come from the germline V gene. The CDR3 length is 14 residues. The chain's CDR3 is CATSEQGDSYEQYF. The CDR3 nucleotides are TGTGCCACCAGTGAACAGGGGGACTCCTACGAGCAGTACTTC.

This chain connects TRBV5-1 to TRBJ2-5, with a tentative D call TRBD1 (5 bases). Germline lookup yields CDR1 SGHRS and CDR2 YFSETQ. V lost 5 bases and J lost 1, with 15 bases in between. The CDR3 sequence is 15 residues long. The DNA for the CDR3 is TGCGCCAGCAGTACAAACAGGTGGGTCCAAGAGACCCAGTACTTC. Amino acid sequence: CASSTNRWVQETQYF.

This sequence joins TRBV5-5 and TRBJ2-5, with 7 bases lining up with TRBD1. The CDR3 length is 14 residues. The germline CDR1 and CDR2 sequences are SGHKS and YYEKEE (reference sequence). V dropped 2 bases and J dropped 2; count of bases not matched to a gene: 3. The CDR3 here is CASSFPGQQETQYF. DNA of the CDR3: TGTGCCAGCAGCTTCCCGGGACAGCAAGAGACCCAGTACTTC.

This rearrangement joins TRBV19 to TRBJ1-2, with 7 bases aligning to TRBD1. Germline V gene lookup returns CDR1 LNHDA and CDR2 SQIVND (reference sequence). V gave up 7 bases and J gave up 0 bases; unmatched junction bases: 8. The CDR3 is made up of 15 amino acids. This CDR3 reads CASIGTEAPNYGYTF. CDR3 DNA: TGTGCCAGTATAGGGACAGAAGCCCCTAACTATGGCTACACCTTC. Based on the CDR3 plus reference TRBV19 and TRBJ1-2, the full variable domain is DGGITQSPKYLFRKEGQNVTLSCEQNLNHDAMYWYRQDPGQGLRLIYYSQIVNDFQKGDIAEGYSVSREKKESFPLTVTSAQKNPTAFYLCASIGTEAPNYGYTFGSGTRLTVV.